Each of the 26 T cell receptor beta chains below was sequenced from the same sample in a study of cytomegalovirus exposure and HLA in healthy donors. Vbeta (60) and Jbeta (13) primers were used in the PCR. Sequencing was performed with immunoSEQ multiplex PCR; in TCRdb, only in-frame clones are kept and a portion is missing. The table lists 90,000 to 140,000 clones, around 63% of them singletons. The source material was PBMCs. These receptors were collected from a man aged 25 to 40 in good health and CMV-seronegative.

V is TRBV12-5 and J is TRBJ2-7; D is possibly TRBD1 (6 bases). CDR1 and CDR2 from the germline V gene are LGHNT and FRNRAP. Trimming shortened V by 5 bases and J by 1 base, and 18 bases separated the two germline ends. The CDR3 runs 16 residues. The CDR3, as DNA: TGTGCTAGTGGTACCGACAGGCAGATAAATTCCTACGAGCAGTACTTC. Encoded protein: CASGTDRQINSYEQYF. The variable domain in full, with the rest retrieved from reference TRBV12-5 and TRBJ2-7, is DARVTQTPRHKVTEMGQEVTMRCQPILGHNTVFWYRQTMMQGLELLAYFRNRAPLDDSGMPKDRFSAEMPDATLATLKIQPSEPRDSAVYFCASGTDRQINSYEQYFGPGTRLTVT.

This clone was detected only a few times. V and J are TRBV27 and TRBJ2-2, with 12 bases fitting TRBD2. This CDR3 spans 17 amino acids. CDR1 and CDR2 from the germline V gene are MNHEY and SMNVEV (reference sequence). Unmatched junction bases numbered 6, after V lost 6 bases and J lost 1 base. CDR3 DNA: TGTGCCAGCAGACCCGGACTAGCGGGACTGAACACCGGGGAGCTGTTTTTT. Translating gives CASRPGLAGLNTGELFF.

This clone appeared a single time. The chain combines TRBV25-1 with TRBJ2-5; 8 bases map to TRBD2. J was trimmed by 7 bases and V by 3 bases; bases with no gene match: 10. This CDR3 comprises 15 residues. Looked up from germline, CDR1 is MGHDK and CDR2 is SYGVNS. CDR3 in amino acids: CASSDLRTSSATQYF. The CDR3 DNA sequence: TGTGCCAGCAGTGATTTAAGGACTAGCTCGGCGACCCAGTACTTC.

The genes are TRBV4-3 and TRBJ2-1; 9 nucleotides match TRBD2. Germline V gene data show CDR1 as LGHNA and CDR2 as YSLEER. The CDR3 extends over 18 amino acids. The V and J ends lost 1 base and 4 bases, in that order; junction bases with no gene match: 11. For the CDR3, the DNA is TGCGCCAGCAGCCAAGCGCTTAGCGGGAGCCCGAAATACAATGAGCAGTTCTTC. Protein: CASSQALSGSPKYNEQFF.

The genes are TRBV19 and TRBJ1-4, with 8 bases fitting TRBD1. In germline, CDR1 is LNHDA, CDR2 SQIVND (reference sequence). V shed 7 bases, J shed 6 bases, and the junction held 4 bases outside the gene matches. The CDR3 totals 13 residues. The CDR3 reads CASKTGEDEKLFF. The CDR3, as DNA: TGTGCCAGTAAGACAGGGGAGGATGAAAAACTGTTTTTT.

The table lists this clone with a count of one. The chain recombines TRBV18 with TRBJ1-1; TRBD1 matches at 7 bases. CDR3 length: 14 residues. The germline V gene has CDR1 KGHSH and CDR2 LQKENI. After removal of 2 bases from V and 4 bases from J, the junction contained 4 bases not matched to a gene. CDR3 sequence reads: CASSPSTGRTEAFF. The DNA of the CDR3 is TGTGCCAGCTCACCATCGACAGGGCGCACTGAAGCTTTCTTT.

Worth noting for this clone: One end of the junction is discordant with germline, which a read error may explain. This sequence joins TRBV27 and TRBJ2-4; 8 bases align to TRBD1. Germline V gene data show CDR1 as MNHEY and CDR2 as SMNVEV (reference sequence). The CDR3 is made up of 15 amino acids. The CDR3 loop reads CASSDLQGAKNSQYF. The DNA of the CDR3 is TGTGCCAGCAGCGACCTCCAGGGGGCCAAAAACAGTCAGTACTTC.

This clone was counted a few times. The rearrangement uses TRBV5-1 and TRBJ2-5; D perhaps matches TRBD2 (7 bases). The ends were cut back, 0 bases at V and 5 bases at J, with 17 bases in the middle. This CDR3 contains 16 residues. Germline V CDR1 and CDR2: SGHRS, YFSETQ. CDR3 residues: CASSLAEGGRQETQYF. CDR3 coding DNA: TGCGCCAGCAGCTTGGCCGAGGGGGGGCGCCAGGAGACCCAGTACTTC.

The chain links TRBV28 to TRBJ2-1; no clear D. Looked up from germline, CDR1 is MDHEN and CDR2 is SYDVKM. Trimming left V 7 bases short and J 2 bases short, with 9 bases between. The length of the CDR3 is 13 residues. CDR3 DNA: TGTGCCAGCAATCGGTACCCCTACAATGAGCAGTTCTTC. This translates into CASNRYPYNEQFF.

V usage is TRBV4-2 and J usage is TRBJ2-7, with a weak D call TRBD2 (6 bases). In germline, CDR1 is LGHNA, CDR2 YNFKEQ. Trimming left V 0 bases short and J 6 bases short, with 12 bases between. The CDR3 extends over 14 amino acids. The CDR3 reads CASSQEPGSREQYF. The CDR3 DNA follows: TGTGCCAGCAGCCAAGAACCCGGGAGCCGCGAGCAGTACTTC.

Written as DNA, the CDR3 is TGTGCCAGCAGGCAGACAGGGGCTAATGAAAAACTGTTTTTT. Amino acids: CASRQTGANEKLFF. This rearrangement joins TRBV27 to TRBJ1-4, with 8 bases lining up with TRBD1. V dropped 6 bases and J dropped 3; count of bases not matched to a gene: 3. The CDR3 totals 14 residues. The germline V gene has CDR1 MNHEY and CDR2 SMNVEV (reference sequence).

The rearrangement uses TRBV11-3 and TRBJ2-7; D is possibly TRBD2 (5 bases). CDR1 is SGHNT and CDR2 is YENEEA in the germline V gene. The ends were cut back, 5 bases at V and 5 bases at J, with 16 bases in the middle. This CDR3 has 14 residues. As DNA, the CDR3 is TGTGCCAGCAGCCTGGGCCCTAGCAGCGACGAGCAGTACTTC. It yields the protein CASSLGPSSDEQYF.

The chain couples TRBV7-9 to TRBJ1-1; D gene unclear. The V gene's germline CDR1 is SEHNR and CDR2 FQNEAQ (reference sequence). The CDR3 has 14 residues. The V end lost 5 bases, the J end lost 0 bases, and 10 bases lay between the germline ends. The CDR3 reads CASSAKVMNTEAFF. CDR3 bases: TGTGCCAGCAGCGCGAAAGTGATGAACACTGAAGCTTTCTTT.

The V and J genes are TRBV27 and TRBJ1-6; no reliable D call. V was trimmed by 6 bases and J by 0 bases, leaving 15 bases between them. The V gene's germline CDR1 is MNHEY and CDR2 SMNVEV (reference sequence). The CDR3 sequence is 17 residues long. For the CDR3, the DNA is TGTGCCAGCAGCCCACTCCCCCATAGCTCCTATAATTCACCCCTCCACTTT. As protein: CASSPLPHSSYNSPLHF.

The sample holds a few counts of this clone. This chain connects TRBV11-3 to TRBJ2-5; weak D call: TRBD2 (5 bases). Germline assignment: CDR1 SGHNT and CDR2 YENEEA. V lost 2 bases and J lost 6, with 10 bases in between. The CDR3 loop spans 13 amino acids. The CDR3 nucleotides read TGTGCCAGCAGCTTAACTAGTATCCAGACCCAGTACTTC. This encodes CASSLTSIQTQYF.

The chain has TRBV7-2 and TRBJ2-1, with D tentatively TRBD1 (6 bases). Germline CDR1 SGHTA, CDR2 FQGNSA. The CDR3 runs 15 residues. V was clipped by 4 bases and J by 0 bases, with 10 bases between them. CDR3 protein: CASSYRVDSYNEQFF. CDR3 DNA: TGTGCCAGCAGCTACAGGGTCGACTCCTACAATGAGCAGTTCTTC.

The chain couples TRBV18 to TRBJ2-7; TRBD2 agrees at 7 bases. Looked up from germline, CDR1 is KGHSH and CDR2 is LQKENI. The CDR3 is made up of 14 amino acids. With 0 bases clipped from V and 6 bases from J, the junction kept 5 bases outside the gene matches. The CDR3 loop is CASSPPGRVGEQYF. In nucleotides, the CDR3 is TGTGCCAGCTCACCACCAGGGAGGGTAGGCGAGCAGTACTTC.

The rearrangement links TRBV4-2 to TRBJ2-5; 11 nucleotides match TRBD2. CDR3 length: 15 amino acids. In germline, CDR1 is LGHNA, CDR2 YNFKEQ. V shed 2 bases, J shed 4 bases, and the junction held 3 bases outside the gene matches. The CDR3 region is CASSQPGLAGETQYF. The CDR3 DNA reads as TGTGCCAGCAGCCAACCTGGACTAGCGGGAGAGACCCAGTACTTC.

The rearrangement joins TRBV30 to TRBJ1-1, with D maybe TRBD1 (6 bases). The germline CDR1 and CDR2 sequences are GTSNPN and SVGIG (reference sequence). The CDR3 contains 17 residues. V lost 3 bases and J 5 bases, leaving 25 bases between the germline ends. This CDR3 is CAWRAGLMGAVGTEAFF. In DNA, the CDR3 is TGTGCCTGGAGGGCTGGGCTGATGGGGGCTGTCGGTACTGAAGCTTTCTTT.

There are a few counts of this clone. This sequence joins TRBV5-4 and TRBJ2-7, with 8 bases lining up with TRBD1. J was trimmed by 4 bases and V by 4 bases; bases with no gene match: 7. Germline V lookup: CDR1 SGHNT, CDR2 YYREEE (reference sequence). The CDR3 sequence is 14 residues long. The CDR3 region has the DNA TGTGCCAGCAGCCCGCGACAGGGGCGATACGAGCAGTACTTC. Amino acid sequence: CASSPRQGRYEQYF. Variable domain in full (rest from reference TRBV5-4 and TRBJ2-7): ETGVTQSPTHLIKTRGQQVTLRCSSQSGHNTVSWYQQALGQGPQFIFQYYREEENGRGNFPPRFSGLQFPNYSSELNVNALELDDSALYLCASSPRQGRYEQYFGPGTRLTVT.

This clone was detected a few times. The chain combines TRBV5-4 with TRBJ2-5; TRBD2 matches 10 bases. The CDR3 has 15 amino acids. Germline lookup yields CDR1 SGHNT and CDR2 YYREEE (reference sequence). With V trimmed by 0 bases and J by 5 bases, 4 bases remained unmatched. Written as DNA, the CDR3 is TGTGCCAGCAGCTTGGCTAGCGGGAGTGAGGAGACCCAGTACTTC. This encodes CASSLASGSEETQYF. Drawing the rest from reference TRBV5-4 and TRBJ2-5, the complete variable domain is ETGVTQSPTHLIKTRGQQVTLRCSSQSGHNTVSWYQQALGQGPQFIFQYYREEENGRGNFPPRFSGLQFPNYSSELNVNALELDDSALYLCASSLASGSEETQYFGPGTRLLVL.

The chain uses TRBV5-6 and TRBJ1-2; a possible D gene is TRBD1 (6 bases). This CDR3 contains 15 residues. Per germline, CDR1 SGHDT and CDR2 YYEEEE. V was clipped by 0 bases and J by 8 bases, with 17 bases between them. The CDR3 loop reads CASSLGGLSRGGYTF. For the CDR3, the DNA is TGTGCCAGCAGCTTGGGGGGGCTTTCTCGAGGGGGCTACACCTTC.

This clone came up a few times. The chain joins TRBV6-1 to TRBJ2-4, with TRBD1 matching over 9 bases. The trim removed 2 bases at V and 6 bases at J, leaving 5 bases unmatched. The CDR3 totals 15 residues. Germline V lookup: CDR1 MNHNS, CDR2 SASEGT. CDR3 nucleotide sequence: TGTGCCAGCAGTGAAACAGGGGGCGGTGGAAACATTCAGTACTTC. It codes for CASSETGGGGNIQYF.

This clone came up once. This chain links TRBV5-6 with TRBJ1-1; 11 positions match TRBD1. This CDR3 contains 16 residues. Germline V gene sequence: CDR1 SGHDT, CDR2 YYEEEE. Losses at the gene ends were 0 bases for V and 5 bases for J; bases not matched to a gene: 6. The CDR3 nucleotides read TGTGCCAGCAGCTTGGCCCTGGGACAGGGGGGTACTGAAGCTTTCTTT. This codes for CASSLALGQGGTEAFF.

This clone has only one observation. V and J are TRBV7-8 and TRBJ2-7, with 7 bases fitting TRBD1. The trim removed 0 bases at V and 3 bases at J, leaving 8 bases unmatched. Germline V gives CDR1 SGHVS, CDR2 FQNEAQ. This CDR3 has 16 amino acids. This CDR3 is CASSLAIWDRDYEQYF. CDR3 bases: TGTGCCAGCAGCTTAGCGATTTGGGACAGAGACTACGAGCAGTACTTC. Looking up the rest from reference TRBV7-8 and TRBJ2-7 gives the full variable domain: GAGVSQSPRYKVAKRGQDVALRCDPISGHVSLFWYQQALGQGPEFLTYFQNEAQLDKSGLPSDRFFAERPEGSVSTLKIQRTQQEDSAVYLCASSLAIWDRDYEQYFGPGTRLTVT.

Worth noting for this clone: The same CDR3 arises from other DNA sequences in this sample as well. J is TRBJ2-1 and V is TRBV7-3; 7 bases match TRBD2. Germline loops: CDR1 SGHTA, CDR2 FQGTGA. V shed 5 bases and J 1 base; nucleotides not matched to a gene: 5. The CDR3 has 15 residues. The CDR3 sequence is CASSPLAGSYNEQFF. CDR3 DNA sequence: TGTGCCAGCAGCCCCTTAGCGGGTTCCTACAATGAGCAGTTCTTC. Drawing the rest from reference TRBV7-3 and TRBJ2-1, the complete variable domain is GAGVSQTPSNKVTEKGKYVELRCDPISGHTALYWYRQSLGQGPEFLIYFQGTGAADDSGLPNDRFFAVRPEGSVSTLKIQRTERGDSAVYLCASSPLAGSYNEQFFGPGTRLTVL.